This entry is about one TCR beta chain. Its antigen is not known. This sample was included in a study of T cells in Graves' hyperthyroidism and ophthalmopathy. Study-level findings and limits: From stable hyperthyroidism, ophthalmopathy was set apart by a 13 V-J model.

There were TCR beta CDR3 regions amplified from RNA transcripts. The HTBI primer set drove a first-round RT-PCR of the TCR CDR3. TCRdb fed the multiplex PCR reads into MiXCR, producing one record per CDR3 protein. The sample consists of roughly 740,000 distinct CDR3 sequences, 16% of them appearing once. Researchers barred patients who had uncontrolled infection, other autoimmune disease, pregnancy or lactation. From more than 9 ml of fresh peripheral blood, PBMCs were isolated. What was sequenced was blood. The sequence was obtained from a man between 18 and 29 years old with Graves' hyperthyroidism.

DNA of the CDR3: TGTGCCATCAGCCCGATAGCGACTAACACCGGGGAGCTGTTTTTT. It encodes CAISPIATNTGELFF. The genes are TRBV10-3 and TRBJ2-2; tentative D call: TRBD2 (5 bases). Trimming left V 6 bases short and J 2 bases short, with 13 bases between. The CDR3 sequence is 15 residues long. Germline CDR1 ENHRY, CDR2 SYGVKD.